The 5 T cell receptor beta chains reported below all come from one sample, sequenced in a study of a mutant IDH1 vaccine in newly diagnosed glioma. The method was immunoSEQ multiplex PCR; TCRdb's version includes in-frame clones alone and lacks a portion of them. The sample consists of approximately 30,000 clones, almost 80% of them appearing once. These TCRs' antigens remain unknown. Time point indicated: week 35, safety follow-up. Vaccine doses each comprised 300 ug of mutant IDH1 20-mer peptide, with topical imiquimod. This material consisted of PBMCs, taken from a glioma patient whose treatment included an IDH1 peptide vaccine. The receptors were sampled from a woman between 25 and 40 years old with glioma. Some clones in this sample may be carry-over from other donors' samples.

This chain joins TRBV2 and TRBJ2-7; D is unresolved. Germline V gene sequence: CDR1 SNHLY, CDR2 FYNNEI. The CDR3 runs 16 residues. V dropped 0 bases and J dropped 4 bases, with 16 bases sitting between them. The CDR3 sequence is CASSEADFPLPYEQYF. DNA for the CDR3: TGTGCCAGCAGTGAAGCTGACTTCCCATTACCTTACGAGCAGTACTTC.

V gene TRBV10-3 combines with J gene TRBJ2-3, with D possibly matching TRBD1 (5 bases). The CDR3 sequence is 15 residues long. Germline CDR1 reads ENHRY; CDR2 reads SYGVKD. Trimming pared 0 bases from V and 2 bases from J, leaving 9 bases between. CDR3 protein: CAISESGHNTDTQYF. CDR3 coding DNA: TGTGCCATCAGTGAGTCCGGACATAACACAGATACGCAGTATTTT.

The chain uses TRBV6-5 and TRBJ1-5; D ambiguous. Per germline, CDR1 MNHEY and CDR2 SVGAGI. This CDR3 is built from 13 residues. V lost 6 bases and J lost 0, with 6 bases in between. CDR3 protein: CASRPFSNQPQHF. In nucleotides, the CDR3 is TGTGCCAGCAGACCATTTAGCAATCAGCCCCAGCATTTT.

The chain recombines TRBV7-8 with TRBJ1-1, with D unresolved. This CDR3 region has 14 residues. V was cut by 4 bases and J by 1 base, with 10 bases left in between. Germline values: CDR1 SGHVS, CDR2 FQNEAQ. For the CDR3, the DNA is TGTGCCAGCAGCTCTGGTAGGCAGAACACTGAAGCTTTCTTT. Translating it yields CASSSGRQNTEAFF.

J is TRBJ1-5 and V is TRBV5-8; D remains unclear. CDR3 length: 16 amino acids. Germline values: CDR1 SGHTS, CDR2 YDEGEE. Trimming pared 0 bases from V and 2 bases from J, leaving 12 bases between. The CDR3 is CASSLAIGRGNQPQHF. The DNA for the CDR3 is TGTGCCAGCAGCTTGGCCATCGGGAGGGGCAATCAGCCCCAGCATTTT. The whole variable domain, filled in from reference TRBV5-8 and TRBJ1-5, reads EAGVTQSPTHLIKTRGQQATLRCSPISGHTSVYWYQQALGLGLQFLLWYDEGEERNRGNFPPRFSGRQFPNYSSELNVNALELEDSALYLCASSLAIGRGNQPQHFGDGTRLSIL.